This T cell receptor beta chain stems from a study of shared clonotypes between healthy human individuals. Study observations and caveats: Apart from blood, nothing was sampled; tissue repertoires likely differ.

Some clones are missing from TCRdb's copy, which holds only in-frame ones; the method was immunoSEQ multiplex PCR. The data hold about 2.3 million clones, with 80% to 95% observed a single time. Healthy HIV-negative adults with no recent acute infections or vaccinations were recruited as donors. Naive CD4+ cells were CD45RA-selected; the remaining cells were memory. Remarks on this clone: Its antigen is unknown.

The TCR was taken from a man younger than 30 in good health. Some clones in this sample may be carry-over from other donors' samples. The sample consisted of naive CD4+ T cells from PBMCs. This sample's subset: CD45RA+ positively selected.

The CDR3 sequence: CASTLSLAGGYTF. The CDR3 nucleotides read TGTGCCAGCACCTTATCTCTCGCGGGTGGCTACACCTTC. V is TRBV6-1 and J is TRBJ1-2; D gene uncertain. Germline V gene sequence: CDR1 MNHNS, CDR2 SASEGT. The CDR3 has 13 residues. Trimming took 7 bases from V and 7 from J, leaving 16 bases between them.